These 18 T cell receptor beta chains share one sample of origin, sequenced in a study of cytomegalovirus exposure and HLA in healthy donors. Here immunoSEQ multiplex PCR was the method, and the copy in TCRdb shows in-frame clones only, minus some. The sample consists of some 170,000 clones, around 82% of them appearing once. The sequenced material came from PBMCs. The receptors here all came from a man under 40 in good health and CMV-seropositive.

The chain joins TRBV28 to TRBJ2-3, with 7 bases that match TRBD1. The length of the CDR3 is 15 residues. V lost 2 bases, J lost 1 base, and 3 bases stayed unmatched. CDR1 and CDR2 from the germline V gene are MDHEN and SYDVKM. Here the CDR3 reads CASSLIQGGTDTQYF. The CDR3 region has the DNA TGTGCCAGCAGTTTAATTCAGGGGGGCACAGATACGCAGTATTTT.

In the case of this clone: A read error is possible here, since a much larger clone lies one base away. The rearrangement joins TRBV7-9 to TRBJ1-1; 9 bases fit TRBD1. The CDR3 covers 13 residues. The germline gives CDR1 SEHNR, CDR2 FQNEAQ (reference sequence). V shed 5 bases, J shed 4 bases, and the junction held 2 bases outside the gene matches. The DNA of the CDR3 is TGTGCCAGCAGCCCGACAGGGGGCACTGAAGCTTTCTTT. This codes for CASSPTGGTEAFF.

V usage is TRBV28 and J usage is TRBJ2-6, with 9 bases matching TRBD1. The ends lost 7 bases at V and 4 bases at J; junction bases unmatched: 14. Per germline, CDR1 MDHEN and CDR2 SYDVKM. This CDR3 comprises 18 residues. The CDR3 region is CASKAVGTGWTGANVLTF. Here the CDR3 DNA reads TGTGCCAGCAAAGCAGTGGGGACAGGGTGGACCGGGGCCAACGTCCTGACTTTC.

The chain is built from TRBV7-9 and TRBJ1-1; D unclear. The CDR3 totals 12 residues. Germline V gives CDR1 SEHNR, CDR2 FQNEAQ (reference sequence). V lost 3 bases, J lost 5 bases, and 7 bases lay in between. The CDR3 protein is CASSLGSTEAFF. The CDR3 coding sequence is TGTGCCAGCAGCTTGGGGAGTACTGAAGCTTTCTTT. The full variable domain, completed using reference TRBV7-9 and TRBJ1-1, is DTGVSQNPRHKITKRGQNVTFRCDPISEHNRLYWYRQTLGQGPEFLTYFQNEAQLEKSRLLSDRFSAERPKGSFSTLEIQRTEQGDSAMYLCASSLGSTEAFFGQGTRLTVV.

The chain joins TRBV4-1 to TRBJ2-1, with TRBD2 matching 12 bases. The CDR3 has 17 amino acids. The trim removed 1 base at V and 4 bases at J, leaving 5 bases unmatched. The germline gives CDR1 MGHRA, CDR2 YSYEKL. Here the CDR3 DNA reads TGCGCCAGCAGCCAAGGGACTAGCGGGATCGTGTACAATGAGCAGTTCTTC. It translates to CASSQGTSGIVYNEQFF.

This chain joins TRBV29-1 and TRBJ2-2, with a weak D call TRBD2 (6 bases). Germline lookup yields CDR1 SQVTM and CDR2 ANQGSEA. V was pared by 2 bases and J by 7 bases, with 14 bases between. CDR3 length: 14 residues. CDR3 in DNA: TGCAGCGTTGAACGAGGTCGGGGGAGCGGGGAGCTGTTTTTT. Amino acid sequence: CSVERGRGSGELFF.

The chain uses TRBV15 and TRBJ2-6; D is unresolved. CDR1 LNHNV and CDR2 YYDKDF come from the germline V gene (reference sequence). The V gene lost 0 bases and the J gene lost 13 bases, with 4 bases spanning the gap. This CDR3 is 11 amino acids long. The CDR3 bases are TGTGCCACCAGCAGAGATAGTGTCCTGACTTTC. It encodes CATSRDSVLTF.

The chain joins TRBV28 to TRBJ2-2; TRBD2 agrees at 8 bases. Trimming removed 3 bases from V and 5 bases from J; junction bases left unmatched: 2. This CDR3 spans 14 amino acids. Germline CDR1 MDHEN, CDR2 SYDVKM. The CDR3 DNA reads as TGTGCCAGCAGTTTCTTAGCGGGAACCGGGGAGCTGTTTTTT. Its protein product is CASSFLAGTGELFF.

This chain links TRBV9 with TRBJ2-3; TRBD2 agrees at 11 bases. Germline-derived CDR1 and CDR2 are SGDLS and YYNGEE. CDR3 length: 15 residues. Trimming cost V 3 bases and J 3 bases; bases outside gene matches: 3. The CDR3 sequence: CASSGSGGGTDTQYF. CDR3 DNA sequence: TGTGCCAGCAGCGGTAGCGGGGGGGGTACAGATACGCAGTATTTT.

The V and J genes are TRBV30 and TRBJ2-1; 8 bases align to TRBD1. Germline V gene sequence: CDR1 GTSNPN, CDR2 SVGIG (reference sequence). V shed 2 bases, J shed 9 bases, and the junction held 6 bases outside the gene matches. The CDR3 contains 13 residues. The CDR3 loop is CAWSRTGLGEQFF. The DNA of the CDR3 is TGTGCCTGGAGTAGGACAGGGCTAGGTGAGCAGTTCTTC.

This clone was found once. The V call is TRBV19, the J call TRBJ1-2; unclear D gene. Germline V lookup: CDR1 LNHDA, CDR2 SQIVND (reference sequence). This CDR3 contains 13 residues. Trimming stripped 5 bases from V and 7 bases from J, with 14 bases between. The CDR3 nucleotides read TGTGCCAGTAGTTCGGGGAGCCGGGGTGGCTACACCTTC. Translated: CASSSGSRGGYTF.

This chain uses TRBV4-1 with TRBJ2-5; 8 bases are a match to TRBD1. V lost 3 bases and J lost 0; bases outside the gene matches: 6. The germline CDR1 and CDR2 sequences are MGHRA and YSYEKL. This CDR3 has 16 residues. DNA of the CDR3: TGCGCCAGCAGCCAGGGGGACAGGCGGTACCAAGAGACCCAGTACTTC. It translates to CASSQGDRRYQETQYF.

This chain uses TRBV6-5 with TRBJ2-3; the match to TRBD1 covers 7 bases. This CDR3 contains 15 residues. Germline CDR1 and CDR2: MNHEY and SVGAGI. With V trimmed by 5 bases and J by 0 bases, 5 bases remained unmatched. The CDR3 DNA follows: TGTGCCAGCAGTCGAAGCAGGGGGAGCACAGATACGCAGTATTTT. As protein: CASSRSRGSTDTQYF.

The chain carries TRBV6-6 and TRBJ2-2; TRBD2 is a possible D gene (9 bases). This CDR3 is 15 amino acids long. Germline CDR1 is MNHNY and CDR2 is SVGAGI (reference sequence). CDR3 loop: CVTGAGAGGTGELFF. The CDR3, as DNA: TGTGTGACAGGGGCGGGAGCGGGAGGCACCGGGGAGCTGTTTTTT.

The CDR3 here is CASCSGGLSDTEAFF. CDR3 coding DNA: TGTGCCAGCTGCTCAGGGGGCCTATCGGACACTGAAGCTTTCTTT. V is TRBV28 and J is TRBJ1-1; TRBD1 matches at 8 bases. V was pared by 8 bases and J by 3 bases, with 11 bases of the junction left unmatched. This CDR3 contains 15 residues. Looked up from germline, CDR1 is MDHEN and CDR2 is SYDVKM.

The V call is TRBV28, the J call TRBJ2-5; 10 positions match TRBD2. V gave up 5 bases and J gave up 3 bases; unmatched junction bases: 3. The CDR3 has 14 amino acids. Germline CDR1 is MDHEN and CDR2 is SYDVKM. The CDR3 reads CASSRLAGEETQYF. The CDR3 coding sequence is TGTGCCAGCAGTAGACTAGCGGGTGAAGAGACCCAGTACTTC. The full variable domain, rest sourced from reference TRBV28 and TRBJ2-5, is DVKVTQSSRYLVKRTGEKVFLECVQDMDHENMFWYRQDPGLGLRLIYFSYDVKMKEKGDIPEGYSVSREKKERFSLILESASTNQTSMYLCASSRLAGEETQYFGPGTRLLVL.

The V call is TRBV6-4, the J call TRBJ2-5; 7 positions agree with TRBD2. This CDR3 has 13 amino acids. Germline CDR1 MRHNA, CDR2 SNTAGT. J gave up 5 bases and V 2 bases, and 2 bases lay outside the gene matches. CDR3 sequence reads: CASSDAGEETQYF. CDR3 sequence (DNA): TGTGCCAGCAGTGACGCGGGGGAGGAGACCCAGTACTTC.

Worth noting for this clone: The sample holds other DNA sequences that translate to the same CDR3. V and J are TRBV2 and TRBJ2-1; 7 positions match TRBD2. This CDR3 spans 13 amino acids. Germline V CDR1 and CDR2: SNHLY, FYNNEI. J was trimmed by 5 bases and V by 6 bases; bases with no gene match: 4. The DNA for the CDR3 is TGTGCCAGCAGCCCCGGACTAGACAATGAGCAGTTCTTC. It is translated as CASSPGLDNEQFF.